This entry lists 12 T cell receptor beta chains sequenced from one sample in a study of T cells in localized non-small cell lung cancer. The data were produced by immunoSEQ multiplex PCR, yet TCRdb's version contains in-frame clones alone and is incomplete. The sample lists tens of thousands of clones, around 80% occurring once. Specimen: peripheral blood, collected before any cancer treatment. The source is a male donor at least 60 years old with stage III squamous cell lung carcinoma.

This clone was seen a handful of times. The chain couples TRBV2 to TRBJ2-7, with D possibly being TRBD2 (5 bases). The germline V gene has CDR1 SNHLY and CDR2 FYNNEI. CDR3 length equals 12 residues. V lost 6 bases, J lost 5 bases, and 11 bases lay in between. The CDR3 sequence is CASRRESHEQYF. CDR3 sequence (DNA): TGTGCCAGCAGAAGGGAGTCCCACGAGCAGTACTTC.

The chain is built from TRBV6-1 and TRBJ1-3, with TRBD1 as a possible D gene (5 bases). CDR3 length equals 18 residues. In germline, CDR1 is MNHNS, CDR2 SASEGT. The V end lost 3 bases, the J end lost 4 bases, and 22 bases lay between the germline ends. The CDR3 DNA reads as TGTGCCAGCAGTGACCCCCGGGGCTCTTCCAAGAGAGGAAACACCATATATTTT. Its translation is CASSDPRGSSKRGNTIYF.

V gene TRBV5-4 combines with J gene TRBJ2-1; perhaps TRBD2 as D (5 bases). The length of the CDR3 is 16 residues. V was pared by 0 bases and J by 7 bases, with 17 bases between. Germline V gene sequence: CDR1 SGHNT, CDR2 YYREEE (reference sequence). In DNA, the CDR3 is TGTGCCAGCAGCTTGGTTTATCCCGGGATTAATAATGAGCAGTTCTTC. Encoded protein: CASSLVYPGINNEQFF.

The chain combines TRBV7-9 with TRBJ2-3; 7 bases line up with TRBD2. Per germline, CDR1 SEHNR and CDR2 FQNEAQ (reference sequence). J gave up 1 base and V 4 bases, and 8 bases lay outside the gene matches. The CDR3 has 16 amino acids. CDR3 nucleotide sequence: TGTGCCAGCAGCTCACAAGCGGGGATGGGCACAGATACGCAGTATTTT. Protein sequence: CASSSQAGMGTDTQYF.

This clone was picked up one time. CDR3 residues: CASSLAATSYNEQFF. CDR3 bases: TGCGCCAGCAGCTTGGCGGCAACATCCTACAATGAGCAGTTCTTC. V and J are TRBV5-1 and TRBJ2-1; D gene uncertain. The germline gives CDR1 SGHRS, CDR2 YFSETQ. This CDR3 region has 15 residues. Trimming removed 0 bases at V and 1 base at J, with 8 bases between.

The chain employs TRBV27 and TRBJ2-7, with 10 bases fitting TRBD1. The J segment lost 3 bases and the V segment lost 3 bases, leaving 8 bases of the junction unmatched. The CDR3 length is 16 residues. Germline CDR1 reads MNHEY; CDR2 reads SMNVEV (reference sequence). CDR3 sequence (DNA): TGTGCCAGCAGTTTTTCCGAGGACAGGGGGGTCTACGAGCAGTACTTC. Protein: CASSFSEDRGVYEQYF.

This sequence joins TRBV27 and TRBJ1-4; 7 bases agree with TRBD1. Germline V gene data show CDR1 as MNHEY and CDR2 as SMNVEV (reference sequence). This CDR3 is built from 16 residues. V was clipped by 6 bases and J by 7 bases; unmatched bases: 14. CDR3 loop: CASRSKGYRGPEKLFF. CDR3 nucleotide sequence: TGTGCCAGCAGGTCTAAAGGGTACAGGGGCCCTGAAAAACTGTTTTTT.

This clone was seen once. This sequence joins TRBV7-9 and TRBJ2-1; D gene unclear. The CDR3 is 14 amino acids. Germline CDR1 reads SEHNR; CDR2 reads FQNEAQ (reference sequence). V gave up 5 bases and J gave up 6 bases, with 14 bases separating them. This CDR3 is CASSRSAGSNEQFF. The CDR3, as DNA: TGTGCCAGCAGCCGCTCAGCAGGAAGCAATGAGCAGTTCTTC. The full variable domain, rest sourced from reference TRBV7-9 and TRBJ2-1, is DTGVSQNPRHKITKRGQNVTFRCDPISEHNRLYWYRQTLGQGPEFLTYFQNEAQLEKSRLLSDRFSAERPKGSFSTLEIQRTEQGDSAMYLCASSRSAGSNEQFFGPGTRLTVL.

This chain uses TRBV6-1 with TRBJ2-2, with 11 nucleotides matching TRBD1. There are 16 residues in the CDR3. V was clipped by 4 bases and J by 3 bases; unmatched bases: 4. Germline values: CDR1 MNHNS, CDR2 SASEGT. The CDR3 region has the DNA TGTGCCAGCAGTGGCCGGGACAGGGGGGACACCGGGGAGCTGTTTTTT. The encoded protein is CASSGRDRGDTGELFF.

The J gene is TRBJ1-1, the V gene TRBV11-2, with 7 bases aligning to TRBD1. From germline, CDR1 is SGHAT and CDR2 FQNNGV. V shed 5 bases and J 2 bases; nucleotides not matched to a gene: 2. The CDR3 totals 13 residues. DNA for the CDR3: TGTGCCAGCAGCCGACAGGGAAACACTGAAGCTTTCTTT. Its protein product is CASSRQGNTEAFF.

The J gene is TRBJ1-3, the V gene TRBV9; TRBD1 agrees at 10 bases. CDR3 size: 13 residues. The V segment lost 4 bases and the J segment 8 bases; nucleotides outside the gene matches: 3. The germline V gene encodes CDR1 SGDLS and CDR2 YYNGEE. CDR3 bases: TGTGCCAGCAGCATTGGACAGGGGGACACCATATATTTT. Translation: CASSIGQGDTIYF.

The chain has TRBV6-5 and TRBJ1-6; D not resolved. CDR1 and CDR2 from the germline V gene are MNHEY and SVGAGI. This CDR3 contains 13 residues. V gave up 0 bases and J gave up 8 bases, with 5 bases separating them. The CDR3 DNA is TGTGCCAGCAGTTACTCGGATGATTCACCCCTCCACTTT. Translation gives CASSYSDDSPLHF.